This is a list of T cell receptor beta chains from one sample in a study of shared clonotypes between healthy human individuals. Assay used: immunoSEQ multiplex PCR; TCRdb lists only in-frame clones, some missing. The table lists roughly 2.4 million clones, about 94% of them singletons, with about 0.13% in the top ten. The sample was naive CD4+ T cells sorted from blood. These receptors were obtained from a man aged 18 to 29 in good health. Each CDR3 is given with its conserved first and last residue. The order of the fields is J gene, D gene, clone size, V gene, CDR3 protein, CDR3 DNA. The D gene is left open where the match is weak. Some rows mark clone size as missing; the rest say once, few, many or name a class of expanded clone.

j_gene: TRBJ1-5; d_gene: -; abundance: -; v_gene: TRBV27; CDR3aa: CASSLSGIAGPQHF; CDR3nt: TGTGCCAGCAGTTTATCCGGCATCGCAGGGCCCCAGCATTTT
j_gene: TRBJ2-5; d_gene: TRBD1; abundance: -; v_gene: TRBV5-1; CDR3aa: CASSLWTGGGETQYF; CDR3nt: TGCGCCAGCAGCTTATGGACAGGGGGAGGAGAGACCCAGTACTTC
j_gene: TRBJ2-2; d_gene: TRBD2; abundance: -; v_gene: TRBV5-4; CDR3aa: CASSPPAGRGDTGELFF; CDR3nt: TGTGCCAGCAGCCCCCCGGCGGGGCGGGGGGACACCGGGGAGCTGTTTTTT
j_gene: TRBJ2-5; d_gene: -; abundance: -; v_gene: TRBV7-2; CDR3aa: CASSLGGTGTQETQYF; CDR3nt: TGTGCCAGCAGCTTAGGAGGGACTGGGACCCAAGAGACCCAGTACTTC
j_gene: TRBJ2-7; d_gene: TRBD1; abundance: once; v_gene: TRBV11-2; CDR3aa: CASSPLQGSRYEQYF; CDR3nt: TGTGCCAGCAGCCCGTTACAGGGGAGTCGCTACGAGCAGTACTTC
j_gene: TRBJ2-7; d_gene: TRBD2; abundance: -; v_gene: TRBV12-5; CDR3aa: CASGLGRTSGNPYEQYF; CDR3nt: TGTGCTAGTGGTTTGGGCCGGACTAGCGGGAACCCCTACGAGCAGTACTTC
j_gene: TRBJ2-5; d_gene: TRBD2; abundance: -; v_gene: TRBV4-1; CDR3aa: CASSQRLAGGGTQYF; CDR3nt: TGCGCCAGCAGCCAGAGACTAGCGGGGGGTGGGACCCAGTACTTC
j_gene: TRBJ2-4; d_gene: -; abundance: -; v_gene: TRBV2; CDR3aa: CASSENIQYF; CDR3nt: TGTGCCAGCAGTGAAAACATTCAGTACTTC
j_gene: TRBJ2-5; d_gene: TRBD2; abundance: -; v_gene: TRBV9; CDR3aa: CASSVATGTSGGTSETQYF; CDR3nt: TGTGCCAGCAGCGTAGCGACAGGGACTAGCGGGGGTACGTCGGAGACCCAGTACTTC
j_gene: TRBJ2-7; d_gene: -; abundance: -; v_gene: TRBV28; CDR3aa: CASRSGPRYEQYF; CDR3nt: TGTGCCAGCAGATCCGGGCCCCGCTACGAGCAGTACTTC
j_gene: TRBJ2-7; d_gene: -; abundance: -; v_gene: TRBV10-1; CDR3aa: CASSDSAVTTYEQYF; CDR3nt: TGCGCCAGCAGTGATTCGGCAGTAACTACCTACGAGCAGTACTTC
j_gene: TRBJ2-5; d_gene: -; abundance: once; v_gene: TRBV6-1; CDR3aa: CASSEERWGTQYF; CDR3nt: TGTGCCAGCAGTGAAGAAAGGTGGGGGACCCAGTACTTC
j_gene: TRBJ2-2; d_gene: TRBD1; abundance: -; v_gene: TRBV6-5; CDR3aa: CASGRQGKTGELFF; CDR3nt: TGTGCCAGCGGTCGACAGGGGAAGACCGGGGAGCTGTTTTTT
j_gene: TRBJ2-7; d_gene: -; abundance: -; v_gene: TRBV2; CDR3aa: CASILVGEQYF; CDR3nt: TGTGCCAGCATCCTGGTGGGGGAGCAGTACTTC
j_gene: TRBJ2-5; d_gene: -; abundance: -; v_gene: TRBV6-6; CDR3aa: CASIRAGQETQYF; CDR3nt: TGTGCCAGCATCAGAGCAGGGCAAGAGACCCAGTACTTC
j_gene: TRBJ2-3; d_gene: -; abundance: -; v_gene: TRBV5-1; CDR3aa: CASSPGLSGHTDTQYF; CDR3nt: TGCGCCAGCAGCCCGGGACTCTCAGGGCACACAGATACGCAGTATTTT
j_gene: TRBJ1-4; d_gene: TRBD1; abundance: -; v_gene: TRBV4-1; CDR3aa: CASSSQQGANEKLFF; CDR3nt: TGCGCCAGCAGCTCCCAACAGGGGGCGAATGAAAAACTGTTTTTT
j_gene: TRBJ1-1; d_gene: -; abundance: -; v_gene: TRBV19; CDR3aa: CASSIGLKQGNTEAFF; CDR3nt: TGTGCCAGTAGTATAGGCTTAAAACAGGGGAACACTGAAGCTTTCTTT
j_gene: TRBJ2-3; d_gene: -; abundance: -; v_gene: TRBV10-3; CDR3aa: CAISESAVEEQYF; CDR3nt: TGTGCCATCAGTGAGTCCGCTGTCGAGGAGCAGTATTTT
j_gene: TRBJ2-7; d_gene: -; abundance: -; v_gene: TRBV9; CDR3aa: CASSLGGLAYEQYF; CDR3nt: TGTGCCAGCAGCTTGGGGGGGCTAGCCTACGAGCAGTACTTC
j_gene: TRBJ1-1; d_gene: TRBD1; abundance: -; v_gene: TRBV18; CDR3aa: CASSPIDRVGQLGTEAFF; CDR3nt: TGTGCCAGCTCACCAATCGACAGGGTTGGTCAGTTGGGCACTGAAGCTTTCTTT
j_gene: TRBJ1-1; d_gene: TRBD1; abundance: -; v_gene: TRBV28; CDR3aa: CASSLRTGGEAFF; CDR3nt: TGTGCCAGCAGTCTTCGGACAGGGGGGGAAGCTTTCTTT
j_gene: TRBJ1-2; d_gene: -; abundance: -; v_gene: TRBV30; CDR3aa: CAWISTRGGRLGNYGYTF; CDR3nt: TGTGCCTGGATCTCTACTCGTGGAGGGAGATTGGGGAACTATGGCTACACCTTC
j_gene: TRBJ2-2; d_gene: -; abundance: -; v_gene: TRBV30; CDR3aa: CAWSKGFGELFF; CDR3nt: TGTGCCTGGAGTAAGGGGTTCGGGGAGCTGTTTTTT
j_gene: TRBJ1-4; d_gene: TRBD1; abundance: -; v_gene: TRBV5-1; CDR3aa: CASSPTGDLNEKLFF; CDR3nt: TGCGCCAGCAGCCCCACAGGGGACCTTAATGAAAAACTGTTTTTT
j_gene: TRBJ2-5; d_gene: TRBD1; abundance: -; v_gene: TRBV5-4; CDR3aa: CASSFGGQAHQETQYF; CDR3nt: TGTGCCAGCAGCTTCGGAGGACAGGCACACCAAGAGACCCAGTACTTC
j_gene: TRBJ1-2; d_gene: -; abundance: -; v_gene: TRBV5-1; CDR3aa: CASSLGSTQGYGYTF; CDR3nt: TGCGCCAGCAGCTTGGGATCGACACAGGGCTATGGCTACACCTTC
j_gene: TRBJ1-2; d_gene: -; abundance: -; v_gene: TRBV5-1; CDR3aa: CASSLAQTSNYGYTF; CDR3nt: TGCGCCAGCAGCTTGGCCCAGACTTCTAACTATGGCTACACCTTC
j_gene: TRBJ1-5; d_gene: -; abundance: -; v_gene: TRBV30; CDR3aa: CAWSRAGNQPQHF; CDR3nt: TGTGCCTGGAGCAGGGCAGGCAATCAGCCCCAGCATTTT
j_gene: TRBJ1-5; d_gene: -; abundance: -; v_gene: TRBV5-1; CDR3aa: CASPNDRAAGKQPQHF; CDR3nt: TGCGCCAGCCCTAACGACCGGGCCGCGGGTAAACAGCCCCAGCATTTT
j_gene: TRBJ2-6; d_gene: -; abundance: -; v_gene: TRBV28; CDR3aa: CASSGGLSGANVLTF; CDR3nt: TGTGCCAGCAGTGGAGGTCTCTCTGGGGCCAACGTCCTGACTTTC
j_gene: TRBJ1-3; d_gene: TRBD1; abundance: -; v_gene: TRBV6-5; CDR3aa: CASSRQGGGNTIYF; CDR3nt: TGTGCCAGCAGTCGGCAGGGGGGAGGAAACACCATATATTTT
j_gene: TRBJ1-5; d_gene: -; abundance: -; v_gene: TRBV30; CDR3aa: CAWAGGALQPQHF; CDR3nt: TGTGCCTGGGCCGGAGGGGCATTACAGCCCCAGCATTTT
j_gene: TRBJ1-1; d_gene: -; abundance: -; v_gene: TRBV2; CDR3aa: CASSESGAPEAFF; CDR3nt: TGTGCCAGCAGTGAATCGGGGGCCCCTGAAGCTTTCTTT
j_gene: TRBJ1-1; d_gene: -; abundance: -; v_gene: TRBV11-2; CDR3aa: CASRRWDTNTEAFF; CDR3nt: TGTGCCAGCAGACGCTGGGACACGAACACTGAAGCTTTCTTT
j_gene: TRBJ2-1; d_gene: TRBD2; abundance: -; v_gene: TRBV5-1; CDR3aa: CASSQDPGAGNEQFF; CDR3nt: TGCGCCAGCAGCCAGGACCCGGGAGCGGGGAATGAGCAGTTCTTC
j_gene: TRBJ2-5; d_gene: TRBD1; abundance: -; v_gene: TRBV9; CDR3aa: CASSATGGLGETQYF; CDR3nt: TGTGCCAGCAGCGCGACAGGGGGTCTTGGGGAGACCCAGTACTTC
j_gene: TRBJ2-3; d_gene: -; abundance: -; v_gene: TRBV9; CDR3aa: CASSHLPPGQGYTDTQYF; CDR3nt: TGTGCCAGCAGTCACCTACCCCCCGGGCAGGGGTACACAGATACGCAGTATTTT
j_gene: TRBJ2-2; d_gene: -; abundance: -; v_gene: TRBV7-8; CDR3aa: CASSLVAGSMNTGELFF; CDR3nt: TGTGCCAGCAGCTTAGTGGCGGGGTCAATGAACACCGGGGAGCTGTTTTTT
j_gene: TRBJ2-4; d_gene: -; abundance: -; v_gene: TRBV21-1; CDR3aa: CASSVLLLPPYRAIQYF; CDR3nt: TGTGCCAGCAGTGTCCTCTTATTACCCCCCTATCGGGCCATTCAGTACTTC
j_gene: TRBJ2-5; d_gene: -; abundance: -; v_gene: TRBV9; CDR3aa: CASSPRPASETQYF; CDR3nt: TGTGCCAGCAGCCCTCGGCCAGCCTCGGAGACCCAGTACTTC
j_gene: TRBJ1-5; d_gene: TRBD1; abundance: -; v_gene: TRBV19; CDR3aa: CASSTWTGEQPQHF; CDR3nt: TGTGCCAGTAGTACATGGACAGGGGAGCAGCCCCAGCATTTT
j_gene: TRBJ2-2; d_gene: -; abundance: -; v_gene: TRBV14; CDR3aa: CASSRTTGELFF; CDR3nt: TGTGCCAGCAGCCGGACCACCGGGGAGCTGTTTTTT
j_gene: TRBJ2-4; d_gene: TRBD1; abundance: -; v_gene: TRBV28; CDR3aa: CASEPRRDRGRKGKNIQYF; CDR3nt: TGTGCCAGCGAGCCCCGCCGGGACAGGGGAAGGAAGGGCAAAAACATTCAGTACTTC
j_gene: TRBJ2-7; d_gene: TRBD2; abundance: -; v_gene: TRBV18; CDR3aa: CASSPRLAGTEQYF; CDR3nt: TGTGCCAGCTCACCACGACTAGCGGGTACCGAGCAGTACTTC
j_gene: TRBJ1-2; d_gene: TRBD1; abundance: once; v_gene: TRBV4-3; CDR3aa: CASSQAIQGNYGYTF; CDR3nt: TGCGCCAGCAGCCAGGCTATACAGGGGAACTATGGCTACACCTTC
j_gene: TRBJ1-5; d_gene: TRBD1; abundance: -; v_gene: TRBV6-1; CDR3aa: CASTWDRDDNQPQHF; CDR3nt: TGTGCCAGCACCTGGGACAGGGATGACAATCAGCCCCAGCATTTT
j_gene: TRBJ2-1; d_gene: TRBD1; abundance: -; v_gene: TRBV29-1; CDR3aa: CSVENPRDRVHNEQFF; CDR3nt: TGCAGCGTTGAAAACCCCCGGGACAGGGTGCACAATGAGCAGTTCTTC
j_gene: TRBJ2-7; d_gene: TRBD1; abundance: -; v_gene: TRBV5-1; CDR3aa: CASSATGLYEQYF; CDR3nt: TGCGCCAGCAGCGCGACAGGGCTCTACGAGCAGTACTTC
j_gene: TRBJ2-7; d_gene: TRBD2; abundance: -; v_gene: TRBV28; CDR3aa: CASSFPSGGAVDEQYF; CDR3nt: TGTGCCAGCAGTTTTCCTAGCGGGGGGGCGGTAGACGAGCAGTACTTC
j_gene: TRBJ2-2; d_gene: -; abundance: -; v_gene: TRBV30; CDR3aa: CAWSSSGMNTGELFF; CDR3nt: TGTGCCTGGAGTTCGAGTGGGATGAACACCGGGGAGCTGTTTTTT
j_gene: TRBJ2-7; d_gene: TRBD1; abundance: -; v_gene: TRBV29-1; CDR3aa: CSVAGTESYEQYF; CDR3nt: TGCAGCGTCGCCGGGACAGAGTCCTACGAGCAGTACTTC
j_gene: TRBJ1-4; d_gene: -; abundance: -; v_gene: TRBV2; CDR3aa: CASTGTQEKLFF; CDR3nt: TGTGCCAGTACCGGGACACAAGAAAAACTGTTTTTT
j_gene: TRBJ2-7; d_gene: -; abundance: -; v_gene: TRBV5-8; CDR3aa: CASSSTPLSSYEQYF; CDR3nt: TGTGCCAGCAGCTCCACCCCCCTGAGCTCCTACGAGCAGTACTTC
j_gene: TRBJ2-1; d_gene: -; abundance: -; v_gene: TRBV6-5; CDR3aa: CASAVTSGWNEQFF; CDR3nt: TGTGCCAGCGCAGTTACCTCAGGTTGGAATGAGCAGTTCTTC
j_gene: TRBJ2-3; d_gene: -; abundance: -; v_gene: TRBV5-1; CDR3aa: CASSLGSSTYTDTQYF; CDR3nt: TGCGCCAGCAGCTTGGGCTCTAGCACCTACACAGATACGCAGTATTTT
j_gene: TRBJ2-7; d_gene: -; abundance: -; v_gene: TRBV18; CDR3aa: CASSPGRSSYEQYF; CDR3nt: TGTGCCAGCTCACCCGGGCGAAGCTCCTACGAGCAGTACTTC
j_gene: TRBJ2-1; d_gene: TRBD2; abundance: once; v_gene: TRBV5-1; CDR3aa: CASSPGLAGALGDEQFF; CDR3nt: TGCGCCAGCAGCCCGGGACTAGCGGGAGCCTTAGGGGATGAGCAGTTCTTC